This TCR beta chain emerged from a study of cytomegalovirus exposure and HLA in healthy donors. Study in general: One earlier analysis, a look at 180 million or so T cells, found some 120 million unique TCR beta sequences.

The V gene's germline CDR1 is SGHRS and CDR2 YFSETQ. V dropped 4 bases and J dropped 1; count of bases not matched to a gene: 7. The CDR3 contains 15 residues. Points on this clone: The antigen remains undetermined.

Regarding the study as a whole: CMV antigen specificity was confirmed in vitro for three CMV-associated chains. One later analysis reportedly identified an Asian-associated ancestry cluster that showed fewer N-insertions than the roughly 670-donor mean. Excluded: some indistinguishable V segments such as TRBV6-2 and TRBV6-3.

PCR primers comprised 60 Vbeta and 13 Jbeta primers. Profiling relied on immunoSEQ multiplex PCR, and the TCRdb table lists in-frame clones only, not all of them. The table lists over 90,000 clones, approximately 75% of them singletons. The source is a female donor in good health and CMV-seropositive. The chain joins TRBV5-1 to TRBJ1-1; 7 positions match TRBD1. The sample taken for sequencing was PBMCs. CDR3 protein: CASSRRTGQNTEAFF. The CDR3 region has the DNA TGCGCCAGCAGCCGCCGGACAGGACAGAACACTGAAGCTTTCTTT.